This T cell receptor beta chain is from a study of T-cell reconstitution after alpha-beta-depleted transplantation in children. The CDR3 has 17 amino acids. V lost 8 bases to trimming and J lost 6 bases; unmatched junction nucleotides: 18. The TCRbeta library was prepared with unique molecular identifiers. TCRdb reprocessed the PCR reads with MiXCR, giving one entry per CDR3 protein. The table has approximately 490,000 distinct CDR3 sequences, roughly an eighth seen once. This receptor was identified in a human donor who donated a stem cell graft to a child with combined immunodeficiency. V is TRBV12-3 or TRBV12-4 and J is TRBJ2-5; 10 positions match TRBD2. The starting material was PBMCs from the stem cell graft donor, obtained from the stem cell graft. CDR3 protein: CASSTRQPGLACKTQYF. The CDR3 DNA sequence: TGTGCCAGCTCTACTAGACAACCGGGACTAGCGTGTAAGACCCAGTACTTC.